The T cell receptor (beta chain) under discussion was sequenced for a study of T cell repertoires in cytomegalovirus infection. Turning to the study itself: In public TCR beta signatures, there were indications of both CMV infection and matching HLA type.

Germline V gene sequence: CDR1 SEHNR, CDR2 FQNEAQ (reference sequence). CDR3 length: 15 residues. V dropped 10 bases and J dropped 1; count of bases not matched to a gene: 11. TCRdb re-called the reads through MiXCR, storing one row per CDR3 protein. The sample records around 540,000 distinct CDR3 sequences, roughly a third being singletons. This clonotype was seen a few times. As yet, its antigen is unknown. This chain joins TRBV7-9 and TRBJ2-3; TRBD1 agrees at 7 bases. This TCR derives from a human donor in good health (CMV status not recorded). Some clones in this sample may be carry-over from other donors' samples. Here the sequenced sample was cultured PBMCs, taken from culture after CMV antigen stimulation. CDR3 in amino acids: CAIRTGGRGTDTQYF. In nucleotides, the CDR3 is TGTGCCATAAGGACAGGCGGAAGAGGCACAGATACGCAGTATTTT.